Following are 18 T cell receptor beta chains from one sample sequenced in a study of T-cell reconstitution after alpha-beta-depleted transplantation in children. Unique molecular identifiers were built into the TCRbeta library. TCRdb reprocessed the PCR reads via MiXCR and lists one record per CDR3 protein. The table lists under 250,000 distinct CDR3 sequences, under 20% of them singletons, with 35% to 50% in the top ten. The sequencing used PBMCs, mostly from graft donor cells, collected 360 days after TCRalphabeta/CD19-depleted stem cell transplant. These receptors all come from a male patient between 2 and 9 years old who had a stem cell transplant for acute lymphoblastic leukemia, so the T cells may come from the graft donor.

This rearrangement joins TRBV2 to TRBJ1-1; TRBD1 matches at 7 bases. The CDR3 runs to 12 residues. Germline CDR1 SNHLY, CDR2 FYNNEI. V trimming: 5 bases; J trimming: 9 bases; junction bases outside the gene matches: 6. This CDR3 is CASSPGGPKAFF. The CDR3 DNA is TGTGCCAGCAGTCCAGGGGGTCCCAAAGCTTTCTTT. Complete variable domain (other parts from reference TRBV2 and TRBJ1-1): EPEVTQTPSHQVTQMGQEVILRCVPISNHLYFYWYRQILGQKVEFLVSFYNNEISEKSEIFDDQFSVERPDGSNFTLKIRSTKLEDSAMYFCASSPGGPKAFFGQGTRLTVV.

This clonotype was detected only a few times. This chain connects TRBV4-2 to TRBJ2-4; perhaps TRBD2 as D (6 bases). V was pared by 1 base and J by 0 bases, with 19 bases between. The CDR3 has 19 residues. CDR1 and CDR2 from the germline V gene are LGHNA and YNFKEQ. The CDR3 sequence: CASSQASLRGSLAKNIQYF. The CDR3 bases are TGTGCCAGCAGCCAAGCCTCCTTGCGGGGATCCCTAGCCAAAAACATTCAGTACTTC.

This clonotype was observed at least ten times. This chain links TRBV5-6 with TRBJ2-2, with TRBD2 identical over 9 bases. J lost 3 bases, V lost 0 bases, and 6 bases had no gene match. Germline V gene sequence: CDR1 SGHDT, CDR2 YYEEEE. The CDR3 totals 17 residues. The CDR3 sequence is CASSLVAGGPDTGELFF. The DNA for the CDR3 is TGTGCCAGCAGCTTGGTGGCGGGGGGGCCGGACACCGGGGAGCTGTTTTTT.

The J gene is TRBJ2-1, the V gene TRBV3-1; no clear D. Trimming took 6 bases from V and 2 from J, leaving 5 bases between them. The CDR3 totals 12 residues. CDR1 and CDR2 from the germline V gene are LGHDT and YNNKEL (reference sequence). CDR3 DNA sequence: TGTGCCAGCAGTCTGCCCTACAATGAGCAGTTCTTC. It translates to CASSLPYNEQFF.

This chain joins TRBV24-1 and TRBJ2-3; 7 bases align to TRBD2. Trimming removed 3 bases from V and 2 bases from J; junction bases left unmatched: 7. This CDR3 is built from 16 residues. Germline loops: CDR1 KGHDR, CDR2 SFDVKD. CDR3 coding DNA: TGTGCCACCAGTGATCGAGCGGGGACCGTCACAGATACGCAGTATTTT. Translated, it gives CATSDRAGTVTDTQYF.

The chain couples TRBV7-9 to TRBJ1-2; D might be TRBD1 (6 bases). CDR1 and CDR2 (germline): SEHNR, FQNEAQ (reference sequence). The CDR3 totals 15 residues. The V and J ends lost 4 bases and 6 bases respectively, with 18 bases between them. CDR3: CASSSSDSRLDGYTF. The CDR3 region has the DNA TGTGCCAGCAGCTCCTCGGACAGTCGACTAGATGGCTACACCTTC.

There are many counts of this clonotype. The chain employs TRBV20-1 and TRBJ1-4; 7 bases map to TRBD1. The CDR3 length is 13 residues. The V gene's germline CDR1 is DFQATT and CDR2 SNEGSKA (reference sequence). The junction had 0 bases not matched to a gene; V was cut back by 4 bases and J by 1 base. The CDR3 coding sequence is TGCAGTGCTAACAGGGGAACTAATGAAAAACTGTTTTTT. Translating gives CSANRGTNEKLFF.

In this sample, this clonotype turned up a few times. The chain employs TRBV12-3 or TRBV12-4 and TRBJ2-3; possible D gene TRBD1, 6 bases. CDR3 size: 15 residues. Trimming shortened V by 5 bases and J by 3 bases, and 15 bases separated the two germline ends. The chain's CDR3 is CASSLRGLVTDTQYF. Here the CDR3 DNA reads TGTGCCAGCAGTCTCAGGGGATTGGTTACAGATACGCAGTATTTT.

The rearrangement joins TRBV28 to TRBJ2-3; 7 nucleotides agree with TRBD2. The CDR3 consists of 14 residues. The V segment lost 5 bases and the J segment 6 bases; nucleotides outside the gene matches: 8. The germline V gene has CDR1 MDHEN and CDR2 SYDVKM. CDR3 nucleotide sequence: TGTGCCAGCAGTGAGTGGGGGGGGACGGATACGCAGTATTTT. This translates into CASSEWGGTDTQYF.

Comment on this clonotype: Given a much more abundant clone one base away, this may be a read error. As DNA, the CDR3 is TGCAGTGCCCCGGGACAGATAAACACCTGGGAGCTGTTTTTT. Translated: CSAPGQINTWELFF. The rearrangement uses TRBV20-1 and TRBJ2-2; 7 nucleotides match TRBD1. Germline V lookup: CDR1 DFQATT, CDR2 SNEGSKA (reference sequence). The CDR3 length is 14 residues.

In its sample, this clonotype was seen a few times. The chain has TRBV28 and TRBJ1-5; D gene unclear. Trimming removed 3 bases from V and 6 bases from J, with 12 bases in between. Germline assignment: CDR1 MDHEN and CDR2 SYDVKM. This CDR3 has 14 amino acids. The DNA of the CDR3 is TGTGCCAGCAGTTTGGGCGGGAACGGTCAGCCCCAGCATTTT. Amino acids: CASSLGGNGQPQHF.

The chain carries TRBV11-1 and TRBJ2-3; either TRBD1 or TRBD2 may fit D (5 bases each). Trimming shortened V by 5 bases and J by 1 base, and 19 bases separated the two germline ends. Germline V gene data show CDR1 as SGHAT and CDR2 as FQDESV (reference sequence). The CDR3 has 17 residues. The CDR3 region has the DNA TGTGCCAGCAGCCCCGCCCGGGACCCCTTTGGCACAGATACGCAGTATTTT. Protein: CASSPARDPFGTDTQYF.

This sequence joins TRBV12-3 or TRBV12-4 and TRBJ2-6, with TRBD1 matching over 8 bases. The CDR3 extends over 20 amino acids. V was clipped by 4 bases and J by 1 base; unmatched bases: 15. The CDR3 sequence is CASSSRALGQGRSGANVLTF. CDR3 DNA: TGTGCCAGCAGTTCGCGAGCACTTGGACAGGGTAGATCTGGGGCCAACGTCCTGACTTTC.

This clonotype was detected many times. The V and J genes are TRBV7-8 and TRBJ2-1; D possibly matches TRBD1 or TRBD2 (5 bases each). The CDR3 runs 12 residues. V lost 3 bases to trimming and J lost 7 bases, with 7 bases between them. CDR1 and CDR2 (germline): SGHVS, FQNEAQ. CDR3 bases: TGTGCCAGCAGCTTGGGGGTAAATGAGCAGTTCTTC. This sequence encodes CASSLGVNEQFF.

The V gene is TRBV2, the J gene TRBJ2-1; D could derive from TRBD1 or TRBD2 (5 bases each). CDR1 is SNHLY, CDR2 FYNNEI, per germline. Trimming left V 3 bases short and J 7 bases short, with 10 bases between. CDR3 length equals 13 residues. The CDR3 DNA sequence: TGTGCCAGCAGTGATTCAGGGAGAAATGAGCAGTTCTTC. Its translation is CASSDSGRNEQFF.

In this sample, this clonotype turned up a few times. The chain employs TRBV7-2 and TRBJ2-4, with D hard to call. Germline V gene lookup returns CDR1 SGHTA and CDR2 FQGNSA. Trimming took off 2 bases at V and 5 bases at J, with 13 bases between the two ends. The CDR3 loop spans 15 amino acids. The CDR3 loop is CASSLIWGFQNIQYF. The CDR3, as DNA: TGTGCCAGCAGCTTAATTTGGGGTTTTCAAAACATTCAGTACTTC. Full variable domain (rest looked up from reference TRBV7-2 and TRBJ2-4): GAGVSQSPSNKVTEKGKDVELRCDPISGHTALYWYRQSLGQGLEFLIYFQGNSAPDKSGLPSDRFSAERTGGSVSTLTIQRTQQEDSAVYLCASSLIWGFQNIQYFGAGTRLSVL.

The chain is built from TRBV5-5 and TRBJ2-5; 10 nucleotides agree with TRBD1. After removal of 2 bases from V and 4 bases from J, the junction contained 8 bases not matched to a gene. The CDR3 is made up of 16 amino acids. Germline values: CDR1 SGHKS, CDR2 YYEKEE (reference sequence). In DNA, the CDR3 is TGTGCCAGCAGCTTTTTTGACAGGGGGCGAGGAGAGACCCAGTACTTC. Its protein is CASSFFDRGRGETQYF.

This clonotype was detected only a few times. In DNA form, the CDR3 reads TGTGCCAGCAGGCTAACAGATACGCAGTATTTT. Translating gives CASRLTDTQYF. The chain joins TRBV5-6 to TRBJ2-3; no definite D call. The CDR3 length is 11 residues. The germline V gene encodes CDR1 SGHDT and CDR2 YYEEEE. Trimming pared 5 bases from V and 3 bases from J, leaving 4 bases between.